The rows below give T cell receptor beta chains drawn from one sample of a study of blood T cell repertoires in COVID-19. The method was immunoSEQ multiplex PCR; TCRdb's version includes in-frame clones alone and lacks a portion of them. The sample records under 95,000 clones, roughly 85% being singletons. The source material was peripheral blood. The source is a human donor in a cohort sampled during active COVID-19. The CDR3 runs from the conserved cysteine through the conserved F or W. A D gene is named only where the DNA matches it firmly. Only some rows state a clone size, as once, few, many or a class for expanded clones.

clone size: .; CDR3 length: 17; J gene: TRBJ2-2; D gene: TRBD2; V gene: TRBV2; CDR3 DNA: TGTGCCAGCAGTGAATACCAGGGACTAGCGGTGTCCGGGGAGCTGTTTTTT; CDR3 protein: CASSEYQGLAVSGELFF
clone size: few; CDR3 length: 14; J gene: TRBJ1-1; D gene: .; V gene: TRBV5-6; CDR3 DNA: TGTGCCAGCAGCTTGTACGGGGTGAACACTGAAGCTTTCTTT; CDR3 protein: CASSLYGVNTEAFF
clone size: .; CDR3 length: 13; J gene: TRBJ1-2; D gene: TRBD1; V gene: TRBV6-5; CDR3 DNA: TGTGCCAGCAGTTCCGGGACAGGGGTGAGCTACACCTTC; CDR3 protein: CASSSGTGVSYTF
clone size: .; CDR3 length: 14; J gene: TRBJ1-2; D gene: TRBD1; V gene: TRBV30; CDR3 DNA: TGTGCCTGGAATCCGGGACAGGAACATTATGGCTACACCTTC; CDR3 protein: CAWNPGQEHYGYTF
clone size: .; CDR3 length: 15; J gene: TRBJ2-7; D gene: .; V gene: TRBV9; CDR3 DNA: TGTGCCAGCAGCGCCGGCACTAGTTCCTTCTACGAGCAGTACTTC; CDR3 protein: CASSAGTSSFYEQYF
clone size: .; CDR3 length: 14; J gene: TRBJ2-5; D gene: TRBD2; V gene: TRBV10-3; CDR3 DNA: TGTGCCACCCGACTAGCGGGGGGGCAAGAGACCCAGTACTTC; CDR3 protein: CATRLAGGQETQYF
clone size: .; CDR3 length: 15; J gene: TRBJ2-7; D gene: .; V gene: TRBV19; CDR3 DNA: TGTGCCAGTAGTATAGATCAGGGGGGTGCCTACGAGCAGTACTTC; CDR3 protein: CASSIDQGGAYEQYF
clone size: .; CDR3 length: 15; J gene: TRBJ1-1; D gene: .; V gene: TRBV9; CDR3 DNA: TGTGCCAGCAGCGCGGTCGGACATACGAACACTGAAGCTTTCTTT; CDR3 protein: CASSAVGHTNTEAFF
clone size: .; CDR3 length: 11; J gene: TRBJ2-1; D gene: .; V gene: TRBV6-2/TRBV6-3; CDR3 DNA: TGTGCCAGCAGTTCGGTGGTAGAGCAGTTCTTC; CDR3 protein: CASSSVVEQFF
clone size: few; CDR3 length: 14; J gene: TRBJ2-1; D gene: TRBD2; V gene: TRBV11-2; CDR3 DNA: TGTGCCAGCAGATTACTAGCGGGGGCTAATGAGCAGTTCTTC; CDR3 protein: CASRLLAGANEQFF
clone size: .; CDR3 length: 13; J gene: TRBJ2-3; D gene: TRBD2; V gene: TRBV19; CDR3 DNA: TGTGCCAGTAGACTAGCGGGAGCAGATACGCAGTATTTT; CDR3 protein: CASRLAGADTQYF
clone size: .; CDR3 length: 16; J gene: TRBJ1-6; D gene: .; V gene: TRBV9; CDR3 DNA: TGTGCCAGCAGCCTAGGCGGCGAGGGATATAATTCACCCCTCCACTTT; CDR3 protein: CASSLGGEGYNSPLHF
clone size: .; CDR3 length: 15; J gene: TRBJ2-7; D gene: TRBD2; V gene: TRBV28; CDR3 DNA: TGTGCCAGCATTCGGTCTAGCGGGAGTAAGTACGAGCAGTACTTC; CDR3 protein: CASIRSSGSKYEQYF
clone size: .; CDR3 length: 15; J gene: TRBJ2-3; D gene: TRBD1; V gene: TRBV5-6; CDR3 DNA: TGTGCCAGCAGTTCCCCGGGACAGCCCACAGATACGCAGTATTTT; CDR3 protein: CASSSPGQPTDTQYF
clone size: .; CDR3 length: 14; J gene: TRBJ2-5; D gene: .; V gene: TRBV5-6; CDR3 DNA: TGTGCCAGCAGTTCAGGGTTGGGGAAAGAGACCCAGTACTTC; CDR3 protein: CASSSGLGKETQYF
clone size: .; CDR3 length: 14; J gene: TRBJ1-6; D gene: .; V gene: TRBV3-1/TRBV3-2; CDR3 DNA: TGTGCCAGCAGCCAGGGTCAGGGCAATTCACCCCTCCACTTT; CDR3 protein: CASSQGQGNSPLHF
clone size: .; CDR3 length: 17; J gene: TRBJ2-5; D gene: TRBD2; V gene: TRBV10-3; CDR3 DNA: TGTGCCATCAGGCCCGGACTAGCGGGGGCCGATCAGGGGACCCAGTACTTC; CDR3 protein: CAIRPGLAGADQGTQYF
clone size: .; CDR3 length: 16; J gene: TRBJ2-2; D gene: TRBD1; V gene: TRBV24-1; CDR3 DNA: TGTGCCACCAGTGGTACCCTGACAGGGACCACCGGGGAGCTGTTTTTT; CDR3 protein: CATSGTLTGTTGELFF
clone size: .; CDR3 length: 11; J gene: TRBJ1-1; D gene: .; V gene: TRBV10-3; CDR3 DNA: TGTGCCATCAAAACAGGGAAAGGAACTTTCTTT; CDR3 protein: CAIKTGKGTFF
clone size: .; CDR3 length: 16; J gene: TRBJ2-3; D gene: TRBD2; V gene: TRBV12-5; CDR3 DNA: TGTGCTAGTGGTCCCTCTCTAGCGGGATCTGCAGATACGCAGTATTTT; CDR3 protein: CASGPSLAGSADTQYF
clone size: .; CDR3 length: 14; J gene: TRBJ1-4; D gene: .; V gene: TRBV2; CDR3 DNA: TGTGCCAGCCGTGCCGGGGTGAATAATGAAAAACTGTTTTTT; CDR3 protein: CASRAGVNNEKLFF
clone size: .; CDR3 length: 14; J gene: TRBJ1-5; D gene: TRBD1; V gene: TRBV19; CDR3 DNA: TGTGCCAGTAGTATAACAGGGGGCGATCAGCCCCAGCATTTT; CDR3 protein: CASSITGGDQPQHF
clone size: .; CDR3 length: 11; J gene: TRBJ2-3; D gene: .; V gene: TRBV6-1; CDR3 DNA: TGTGCCAGCAGTTCGTCAGATACGCAGTATTTT; CDR3 protein: CASSSSDTQYF
clone size: .; CDR3 length: 15; J gene: TRBJ2-1; D gene: TRBD2; V gene: TRBV7-2; CDR3 DNA: TGTGCCAGCAGCTTACGGACTAGCGCCGACAATGAGCAGTTCTTC; CDR3 protein: CASSLRTSADNEQFF
clone size: .; CDR3 length: 15; J gene: TRBJ1-1; D gene: .; V gene: TRBV5-6; CDR3 DNA: TGTGCCAGCAGCTCTAACGGCCACGAGACAGTCGGAGCTTTCTTT; CDR3 protein: CASSSNGHETVGAFF
clone size: .; CDR3 length: 14; J gene: TRBJ2-3; D gene: TRBD2; V gene: TRBV6-5; CDR3 DNA: TGTGCCAGCACCAAGACTAGCACCACAGATACGCAGTATTTT; CDR3 protein: CASTKTSTTDTQYF
clone size: .; CDR3 length: 16; J gene: TRBJ2-2; D gene: .; V gene: TRBV5-6; CDR3 DNA: TGTGCCAGCAGTCGATCGACAGGTCTTAGGGCCGGGGAGCTGTTTTTT; CDR3 protein: CASSRSTGLRAGELFF
clone size: once; CDR3 length: 17; J gene: TRBJ2-4; D gene: TRBD2; V gene: TRBV5-4; CDR3 DNA: TGTGCCAGCAGCCACATGAGCGGGGACCTAGCCAAAAACATTCAGTACTTC; CDR3 protein: CASSHMSGDLAKNIQYF
clone size: .; CDR3 length: 15; J gene: TRBJ1-5; D gene: .; V gene: TRBV18; CDR3 DNA: TGTGCCAGCTCACCAGGGGCGCCGGCTTTACAGCCCCAGCATTTT; CDR3 protein: CASSPGAPALQPQHF
clone size: .; CDR3 length: 14; J gene: TRBJ1-6; D gene: TRBD1; V gene: TRBV19; CDR3 DNA: TGTGCCAGTAGTCCCCGGACAGGTTCTTCACCCCTCCACTTT; CDR3 protein: CASSPRTGSSPLHF
clone size: .; CDR3 length: 13; J gene: TRBJ1-3; D gene: .; V gene: TRBV9; CDR3 DNA: TGTGCCAGCAGCGCTTCGAGTGGAAACACCATATATTTT; CDR3 protein: CASSASSGNTIYF
clone size: .; CDR3 length: 14; J gene: TRBJ1-4; D gene: .; V gene: TRBV27; CDR3 DNA: TGTGCCAGCAGTTTCCGGCAGGGTTTTGAAAAACTGTTTTTT; CDR3 protein: CASSFRQGFEKLFF
clone size: .; CDR3 length: 15; J gene: TRBJ1-2; D gene: .; V gene: TRBV7-9; CDR3 DNA: TGTGCCACTGTCAGGAGGCGGGACGATAACTATGGCTACACCTTC; CDR3 protein: CATVRRRDDNYGYTF
clone size: .; CDR3 length: 16; J gene: TRBJ2-2; D gene: .; V gene: TRBV30; CDR3 DNA: TGTGCCTGGGGACGACCCGACTCGGGGGTAACCGGGGAGCTGTTTTTT; CDR3 protein: CAWGRPDSGVTGELFF
clone size: .; CDR3 length: 14; J gene: TRBJ2-2; D gene: .; V gene: TRBV18; CDR3 DNA: TGTGCCAGCTCACCCCTCGGAGGCACCGGGGAGCTGTTTTTT; CDR3 protein: CASSPLGGTGELFF
clone size: .; CDR3 length: 14; J gene: TRBJ2-2; D gene: TRBD2; V gene: TRBV7-8; CDR3 DNA: TGTGCCACAGGGCGGGAGGGCCGAACCGGGGAGCTGTTTTTT; CDR3 protein: CATGREGRTGELFF
clone size: .; CDR3 length: 15; J gene: TRBJ2-1; D gene: .; V gene: TRBV7-9; CDR3 DNA: TGTGCCAGCAGCTTAGTGGGGAGCTCCTACAATGAGCAGTTCTTC; CDR3 protein: CASSLVGSSYNEQFF
clone size: .; CDR3 length: 14; J gene: TRBJ2-1; D gene: TRBD2; V gene: TRBV6-5; CDR3 DNA: TGTGCCAGCAGTTATGAGACTAGCATGGGTGAGCAGTTCTTC; CDR3 protein: CASSYETSMGEQFF
clone size: .; CDR3 length: 14; J gene: TRBJ1-2; D gene: .; V gene: TRBV10-3; CDR3 DNA: TGTGCCATCAGACCACAGGGCGTGGACTATGGCTACACCTTC; CDR3 protein: CAIRPQGVDYGYTF
clone size: .; CDR3 length: 14; J gene: TRBJ2-7; D gene: .; V gene: TRBV3-1/TRBV3-2; CDR3 DNA: TGTGCCAGCAGCCAAGCAGGGGAAGCCTACGAGCAGTACTTC; CDR3 protein: CASSQAGEAYEQYF
clone size: .; CDR3 length: 15; J gene: TRBJ2-3; D gene: .; V gene: TRBV24-1; CDR3 DNA: TGTGCCACCAGTGATGGTGGGAGATTGACAGATACGCAGTATTTT; CDR3 protein: CATSDGGRLTDTQYF
clone size: once; CDR3 length: 15; J gene: TRBJ2-5; D gene: .; V gene: TRBV5-4; CDR3 DNA: TGTGCCAGCAGCTCTCCTAGCACGTCGCAAGAGACCCAGTACTTC; CDR3 protein: CASSSPSTSQETQYF
clone size: .; CDR3 length: 13; J gene: TRBJ1-2; D gene: TRBD1; V gene: TRBV19; CDR3 DNA: TGTGCCAGTAGTACGGGGACAGGCTTTGGCTACACCTTC; CDR3 protein: CASSTGTGFGYTF
clone size: once; CDR3 length: 14; J gene: TRBJ1-2; D gene: .; V gene: TRBV5-8; CDR3 DNA: TGTGCCAGCAGCTTGCCCGGGATGTTTTTGGGCTACACCTTC; CDR3 protein: CASSLPGMFLGYTF
clone size: .; CDR3 length: 15; J gene: TRBJ1-3; D gene: TRBD1; V gene: TRBV28; CDR3 DNA: TGTGCCAGCAGCCGGTCACAGGGGAGTGGAAACACCATATATTTT; CDR3 protein: CASSRSQGSGNTIYF
clone size: .; CDR3 length: 15; J gene: TRBJ2-1; D gene: TRBD2; V gene: TRBV5-1; CDR3 DNA: TGCGCCAGCAGCCGCCGACTAGCGGGGGAGAATGAGCAGTTCTTC; CDR3 protein: CASSRRLAGENEQFF